These 21 T cell receptor beta chains were sequenced from one sample in a study of blood T cell repertoires in COVID-19. The table came from immunoSEQ multiplex PCR; TCRdb's copy has only in-frame clones and leaves some out. This table holds fewer than 350,000 clones, 88% found once. Material for sequencing was PBMCs or T cells enriched from blood (not recorded which). All receptors come from a woman aged 60 to 75 in a cohort exposed to, infected with or recovered from COVID-19 (not recorded which).

The V call is TRBV28, the J call TRBJ1-2; D might be TRBD1 (5 bases). Germline-derived CDR1 and CDR2 are MDHEN and SYDVKM. Between the trimmed V and J ends, which lost 1 base and 6 bases, there was a span of 21 bases. The CDR3 loop spans 17 amino acids. CDR3 sequence reads: CASSLLRDGGGANGYTF. Here the CDR3 DNA reads TGTGCCAGCAGTTTATTAAGAGACGGGGGAGGGGCCAATGGCTACACCTTC.

J is TRBJ1-2 and V is TRBV24-1; tentatively, D is TRBD1 (6 bases). The CDR3 is 13 residues long. V shed 4 bases and J shed 2 bases, with 7 bases lying between them. Germline CDR1 KGHDR, CDR2 SFDVKD. In nucleotides, the CDR3 is TGTGCCACCAGTGAAAGGGGGAACTATGGCTACACCTTC. Its translation is CATSERGNYGYTF.

The chain combines TRBV6-6 with TRBJ2-7, with D possibly TRBD1 on 6 matching bases. Trimming took 6 bases from V and 5 from J, leaving 17 bases between them. The CDR3 contains 14 residues. In germline, CDR1 is MNHNY, CDR2 SVGAGI (reference sequence). In DNA form, the CDR3 reads TGTGCCAGCAGCCCAGGGTACAACAGGGACGAGCAGTACTTC. This codes for CASSPGYNRDEQYF.

The V gene is TRBV27, the J gene TRBJ2-7, with 16 bases aligning to TRBD2. The CDR3 sequence is 17 residues long. Germline V gene lookup returns CDR1 MNHEY and CDR2 SMNVEV (reference sequence). The trim removed 6 bases at V and 2 bases at J, leaving 7 bases unmatched. The CDR3 DNA reads TGTGCCAGCAGGGTTATGGGACTAGCGGGAGGGGCCTACGAGCAGTACTTC. It translates to CASRVMGLAGGAYEQYF.

This chain connects TRBV14 to TRBJ1-1; 7 positions match TRBD1. The junction had 5 bases not matched to a gene; V was cut back by 6 bases and J by 1 base. Germline CDR1 and CDR2: SGHDN and FVKESK. The CDR3 is made up of 14 amino acids. The CDR3: CASRATGENTEAFF. CDR3 bases: TGTGCCAGCAGGGCAACAGGGGAGAACACTGAAGCTTTCTTT.

V gene TRBV30 combines with J gene TRBJ2-1, with D possibly matching TRBD2 (6 bases). Trimming stripped 4 bases from V and 0 bases from J, with 16 bases between. The length of the CDR3 is 16 residues. Germline V gives CDR1 GTSNPN, CDR2 SVGIG (reference sequence). Here the CDR3 reads CAWTMTRLSSYNEQFF. The DNA of the CDR3 is TGTGCCTGGACTATGACTAGACTAAGCTCCTACAATGAGCAGTTCTTC.

V usage is TRBV28 and J usage is TRBJ2-7; a possible D gene is TRBD1 (6 bases). Germline CDR1 is MDHEN and CDR2 is SYDVKM. Trimming shortened V by 4 bases and J by 0 bases, and 13 bases separated the two germline ends. This CDR3 spans 15 amino acids. DNA of the CDR3: TGTGCCAGCAGTTCTCCAGGGGATAGCTCCTACGAGCAGTACTTC. This encodes CASSSPGDSSYEQYF.

This chain uses TRBV2 with TRBJ1-4, with unresolved D. V dropped 3 bases and J dropped 6 bases, with 11 bases sitting between them. The CDR3 totals 14 residues. Germline assignment: CDR1 SNHLY and CDR2 FYNNEI. CDR3 nucleotide sequence: TGTGCCAGCAGTGACAACCGAGGCGATGAAAAACTGTTTTTT. Translating gives CASSDNRGDEKLFF.

The J gene is TRBJ2-2, the V gene TRBV10-1, with 8 bases that match TRBD2. Germline V lookup: CDR1 WNHNN, CDR2 SYGVQD (reference sequence). Germline trimming cut 7 bases from V and 5 bases from J; bases unmatched to any gene: 3. There are 13 residues in the CDR3. CDR3 DNA sequence: TGCGCCAGCAAACCGGGAGGGACCGGGGAGCTGTTTTTT. Translated: CASKPGGTGELFF.

This clone was counted a single time. The V and J genes are TRBV12-1 and TRBJ2-1; the tabulated D call, TRBD2, remains unverified against the DNA. TRBV12-1 is a listed pseudogene. This CDR3 region has 20 residues. For the CDR3, the DNA is TGTGCCAGCAGCTCAAAACTAGCGGGAAGTCCCTATAGCTCCTACAATGAGCAGTTCTTC. Translated, it gives CASSSKLAGSPYSSYNEQFF.

The rearrangement uses TRBV19 and TRBJ1-1, with a weak D call TRBD1 (5 bases). V was pared by 7 bases and J by 1 base, with 16 bases between. The CDR3 runs to 15 residues. Germline CDR1 reads LNHDA; CDR2 reads SQIVND (reference sequence). The DNA of the CDR3 is TGTGCCAGTATCCCAACAGGCCTGAAGAACACTGAAGCTTTCTTT. Its protein is CASIPTGLKNTEAFF.

The genes are TRBV4-1 and TRBJ1-6; a weak D match, TRBD1 (6 bases). The CDR3 has 18 amino acids. The V gene lost 0 bases and the J gene lost 0 bases, with 12 bases spanning the gap. Germline V lookup: CDR1 MGHRA, CDR2 YSYEKL. Here the CDR3 reads CASSQDGQLGSYNSPLHF. The CDR3 DNA is TGCGCCAGCAGCCAAGATGGACAGTTAGGCTCCTATAATTCACCCCTCCACTTT.

The V call is TRBV11-2, the J call TRBJ2-1; 8 bases align to TRBD2. This CDR3 has 17 amino acids. Germline V gene data show CDR1 as SGHAT and CDR2 as FQNNGV. Trimming removed 5 bases from V and 1 base from J; junction bases left unmatched: 10. CDR3 protein: CASSEVFSGSSYNEQFF. The DNA of the CDR3 is TGTGCCAGCAGCGAAGTGTTCAGCGGGAGTTCCTACAATGAGCAGTTCTTC.

J is TRBJ2-7 and V is TRBV19; the D gene is possibly TRBD1 (5 bases). V was pared by 3 bases and J by 0 bases, with 12 bases between. CDR3 length: 15 residues. Germline V lookup: CDR1 LNHDA, CDR2 SQIVND (reference sequence). The CDR3 coding sequence is TGTGCCAGTAGTATTCGTCCAGGGTTCTCCTACGAGCAGTACTTC. The encoded protein is CASSIRPGFSYEQYF.

The chain recombines TRBV2 with TRBJ1-3; no clear D gene. Germline assignment: CDR1 SNHLY and CDR2 FYNNEI. The CDR3 covers 14 residues. Trimming took 3 bases from V and 0 from J, leaving 6 bases between them. CDR3: CASSDGSSGNTIYF. The CDR3 DNA reads TGTGCCAGCAGTGACGGGAGCTCTGGAAACACCATATATTTT.

This rearrangement joins TRBV7-9 to TRBJ1-5; D gene unclear. V lost 5 bases to trimming and J lost 5 bases, with 10 bases between them. The CDR3 covers 13 residues. The germline gives CDR1 SEHNR, CDR2 FQNEAQ (reference sequence). The CDR3 here is CASSKNSYQPQHF. CDR3 in DNA: TGTGCCAGCAGCAAGAACAGTTATCAGCCCCAGCATTTT.

The chain couples TRBV6-5 to TRBJ1-1; 7 bases line up with TRBD1. This CDR3 is built from 14 residues. The V gene end was trimmed by 7 bases and the J gene end by 5 bases; junction bases not matched to a gene: 10. Germline assignment: CDR1 MNHEY and CDR2 SVGAGI. The CDR3 bases are TGTGCCAGCAACCTAGGGGGCTGGACGACTGAAGCTTTCTTT. Protein sequence: CASNLGGWTTEAFF.

CDR3 loop: CAISEGQTTGYTF. The DNA for the CDR3 is TGTGCCATCAGTGAGGGACAGACAACTGGCTACACCTTC. The chain is built from TRBV10-3 and TRBJ1-2; TRBD1 might be the D (6 bases). The CDR3 is 13 residues long. The V gene's germline CDR1 is ENHRY and CDR2 SYGVKD. Between the trimmed V and J ends, which lost 2 bases and 7 bases, there was a span of 11 bases.

The chain uses TRBV11-2 and TRBJ1-2, with a weak D call TRBD1 (6 bases). The length of the CDR3 is 16 residues. V was clipped by 5 bases and J by 0 bases, with 16 bases between them. Germline V CDR1 and CDR2: SGHAT, FQNNGV. Here the CDR3 DNA reads TGTGCCAGCAGCCGTCTCGGACAGAGAGCTAACTATGGCTACACCTTC. Translation gives CASSRLGQRANYGYTF.

The chain carries TRBV7-9 and TRBJ2-5, with 10 bases fitting TRBD2. The CDR3 covers 17 residues. The V gene's germline CDR1 is SEHNR and CDR2 FQNEAQ (reference sequence). Trimming took 0 bases from V and 4 from J; bases not matched to a gene: 8. CDR3 residues: CASSLAFPSGRSETQYF. The CDR3 nucleotides read TGTGCCAGCAGCTTAGCGTTCCCTAGCGGGAGATCAGAGACCCAGTACTTC.

The chain uses TRBV5-1 and TRBJ2-7; maybe TRBD1 (5 bases). Trimming pared 0 bases from V and 5 bases from J, leaving 15 bases between. Germline V gene data show CDR1 as SGHRS and CDR2 as YFSETQ. CDR3 length equals 15 residues. CDR3 sequence: CASSLEWQGTDEQYF. The CDR3 bases are TGCGCCAGCAGCTTGGAATGGCAGGGAACCGACGAGCAGTACTTC.